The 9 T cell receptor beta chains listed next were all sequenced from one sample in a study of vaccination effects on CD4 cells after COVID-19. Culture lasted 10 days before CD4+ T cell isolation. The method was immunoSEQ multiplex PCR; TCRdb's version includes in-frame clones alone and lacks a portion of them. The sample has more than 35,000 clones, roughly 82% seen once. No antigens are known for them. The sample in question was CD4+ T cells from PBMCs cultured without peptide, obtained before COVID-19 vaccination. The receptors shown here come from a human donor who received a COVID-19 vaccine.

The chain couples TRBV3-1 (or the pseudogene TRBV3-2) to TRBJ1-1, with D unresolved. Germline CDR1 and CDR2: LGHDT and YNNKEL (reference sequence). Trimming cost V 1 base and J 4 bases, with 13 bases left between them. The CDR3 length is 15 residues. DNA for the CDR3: TGTGCCAGCAGCCAAGCGGCGACGTATGGCACTGAAGCTTTCTTT. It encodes CASSQAATYGTEAFF.

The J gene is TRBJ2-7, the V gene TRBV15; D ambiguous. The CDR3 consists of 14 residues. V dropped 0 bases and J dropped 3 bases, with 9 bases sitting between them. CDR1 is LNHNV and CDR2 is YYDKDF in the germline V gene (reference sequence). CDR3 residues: CATSRDYPIYEQYV. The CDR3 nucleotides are TGTGCCACCAGCAGAGATTACCCAATCTACGAGCAGTACGTC.

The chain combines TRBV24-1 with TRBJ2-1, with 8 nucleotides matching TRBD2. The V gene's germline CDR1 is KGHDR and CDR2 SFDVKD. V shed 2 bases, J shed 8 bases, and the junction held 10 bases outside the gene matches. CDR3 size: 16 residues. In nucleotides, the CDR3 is TGTGCCACCAGTGATTCCGGACGGGGGGGCCGTGATGAGCAGTTCTTC. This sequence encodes CATSDSGRGGRDEQFF.

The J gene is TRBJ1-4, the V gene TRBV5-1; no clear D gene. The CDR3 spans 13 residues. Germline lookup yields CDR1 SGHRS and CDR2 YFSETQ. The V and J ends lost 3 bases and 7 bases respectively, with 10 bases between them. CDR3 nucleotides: TGCGCCAGCAGCTCAGAGGTAGCTGAAAAACTGTTTTTT. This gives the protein CASSSEVAEKLFF.

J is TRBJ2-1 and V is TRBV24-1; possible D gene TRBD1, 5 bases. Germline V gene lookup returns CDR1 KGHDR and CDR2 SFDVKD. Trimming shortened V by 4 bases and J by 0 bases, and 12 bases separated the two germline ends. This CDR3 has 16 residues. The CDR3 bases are TGTGCCACCAGTGACGCGACAGCGAGCTCCTACAATGAGCAGTTCTTC. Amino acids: CATSDATASSYNEQFF.

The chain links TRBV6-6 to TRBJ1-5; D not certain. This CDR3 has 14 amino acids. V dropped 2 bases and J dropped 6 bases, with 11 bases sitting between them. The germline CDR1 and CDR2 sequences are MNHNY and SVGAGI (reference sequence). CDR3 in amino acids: CASSYGQEGQPQHF. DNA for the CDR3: TGTGCCAGCAGTTACGGCCAGGAGGGTCAGCCCCAGCATTTT.

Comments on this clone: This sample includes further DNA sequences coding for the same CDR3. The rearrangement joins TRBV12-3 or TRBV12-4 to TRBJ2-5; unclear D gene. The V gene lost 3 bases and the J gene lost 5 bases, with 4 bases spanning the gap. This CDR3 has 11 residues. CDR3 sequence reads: CASSLRETQYF. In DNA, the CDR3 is TGTGCCAGCAGTTTGAGGGAGACCCAGTACTTC.

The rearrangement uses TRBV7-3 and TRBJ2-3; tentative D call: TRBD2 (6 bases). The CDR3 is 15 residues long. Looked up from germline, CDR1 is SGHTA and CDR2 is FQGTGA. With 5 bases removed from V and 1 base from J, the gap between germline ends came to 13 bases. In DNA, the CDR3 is TGTGCCAGCAGCCGATATCCTAGCGGCACAGATACGCAGTATTTT. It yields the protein CASSRYPSGTDTQYF.

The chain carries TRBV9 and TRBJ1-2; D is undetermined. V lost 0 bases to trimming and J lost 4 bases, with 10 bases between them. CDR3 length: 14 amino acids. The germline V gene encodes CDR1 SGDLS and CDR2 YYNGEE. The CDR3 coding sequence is TGTGCCAGCAGCGTAGATCCGGGTTTCTATGGCTACACCTTC. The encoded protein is CASSVDPGFYGYTF.